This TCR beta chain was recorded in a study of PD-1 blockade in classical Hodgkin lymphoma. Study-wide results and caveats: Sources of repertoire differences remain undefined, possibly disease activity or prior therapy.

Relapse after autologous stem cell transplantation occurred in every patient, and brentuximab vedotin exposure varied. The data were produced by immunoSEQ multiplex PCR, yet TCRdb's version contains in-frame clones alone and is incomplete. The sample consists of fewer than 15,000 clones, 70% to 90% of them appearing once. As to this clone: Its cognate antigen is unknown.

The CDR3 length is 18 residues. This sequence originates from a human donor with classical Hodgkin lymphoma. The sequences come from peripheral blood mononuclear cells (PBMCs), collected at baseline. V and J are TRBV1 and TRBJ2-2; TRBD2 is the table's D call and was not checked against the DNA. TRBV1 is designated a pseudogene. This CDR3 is CTSSQDIGRRLNTGELFF. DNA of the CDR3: TGCACCAGCAGCCAAGACATTGGGCGGAGGCTGAACACCGGGGAGCTGTTTTTT.